The present T cell receptor (beta chain) was sequenced within a study of CD8 T cells in ankylosing spondylitis. For TCR beta, libraries came from quantitative 5'-RACE with molecular barcodes. TCRdb independently ran MiXCR on the 5' RACE reads; one entry per CDR3 protein. The table includes about 250,000 distinct CDR3 sequences, 10% detected once. Regarding the study as a whole: Disease-linked clones bore a CD8+ phenotype, appearing relatively rarely in peripheral blood. Some motif variants were previously reported in reactive arthritis synovial fluid and blood. For ankylosing spondylitis blood, a TCR beta motif of 8 or 9 highly homologous variants appeared characteristic.

This clonotype appeared many times. Its antigen remains unidentified. The CDR3 totals 17 residues. V shed 4 bases and J shed 0 bases, with 16 bases lying between them. Per germline, CDR1 MNHEY and CDR2 SMNVEV (reference sequence). The receptor comes from a male donor with ankylosing spondylitis or in good health (not recorded which). The chain couples TRBV27 to TRBJ2-4; weak D call: TRBD1 (6 bases). Sequencing was carried out using blood, either unsorted or a sorted T cell fraction (not recorded which). The CDR3 coding sequence is TGTGCCAGCAGTTCGTATACAGGGCCTCTAGCCAAAAACATTCAGTACTTC. Protein: CASSSYTGPLAKNIQYF.